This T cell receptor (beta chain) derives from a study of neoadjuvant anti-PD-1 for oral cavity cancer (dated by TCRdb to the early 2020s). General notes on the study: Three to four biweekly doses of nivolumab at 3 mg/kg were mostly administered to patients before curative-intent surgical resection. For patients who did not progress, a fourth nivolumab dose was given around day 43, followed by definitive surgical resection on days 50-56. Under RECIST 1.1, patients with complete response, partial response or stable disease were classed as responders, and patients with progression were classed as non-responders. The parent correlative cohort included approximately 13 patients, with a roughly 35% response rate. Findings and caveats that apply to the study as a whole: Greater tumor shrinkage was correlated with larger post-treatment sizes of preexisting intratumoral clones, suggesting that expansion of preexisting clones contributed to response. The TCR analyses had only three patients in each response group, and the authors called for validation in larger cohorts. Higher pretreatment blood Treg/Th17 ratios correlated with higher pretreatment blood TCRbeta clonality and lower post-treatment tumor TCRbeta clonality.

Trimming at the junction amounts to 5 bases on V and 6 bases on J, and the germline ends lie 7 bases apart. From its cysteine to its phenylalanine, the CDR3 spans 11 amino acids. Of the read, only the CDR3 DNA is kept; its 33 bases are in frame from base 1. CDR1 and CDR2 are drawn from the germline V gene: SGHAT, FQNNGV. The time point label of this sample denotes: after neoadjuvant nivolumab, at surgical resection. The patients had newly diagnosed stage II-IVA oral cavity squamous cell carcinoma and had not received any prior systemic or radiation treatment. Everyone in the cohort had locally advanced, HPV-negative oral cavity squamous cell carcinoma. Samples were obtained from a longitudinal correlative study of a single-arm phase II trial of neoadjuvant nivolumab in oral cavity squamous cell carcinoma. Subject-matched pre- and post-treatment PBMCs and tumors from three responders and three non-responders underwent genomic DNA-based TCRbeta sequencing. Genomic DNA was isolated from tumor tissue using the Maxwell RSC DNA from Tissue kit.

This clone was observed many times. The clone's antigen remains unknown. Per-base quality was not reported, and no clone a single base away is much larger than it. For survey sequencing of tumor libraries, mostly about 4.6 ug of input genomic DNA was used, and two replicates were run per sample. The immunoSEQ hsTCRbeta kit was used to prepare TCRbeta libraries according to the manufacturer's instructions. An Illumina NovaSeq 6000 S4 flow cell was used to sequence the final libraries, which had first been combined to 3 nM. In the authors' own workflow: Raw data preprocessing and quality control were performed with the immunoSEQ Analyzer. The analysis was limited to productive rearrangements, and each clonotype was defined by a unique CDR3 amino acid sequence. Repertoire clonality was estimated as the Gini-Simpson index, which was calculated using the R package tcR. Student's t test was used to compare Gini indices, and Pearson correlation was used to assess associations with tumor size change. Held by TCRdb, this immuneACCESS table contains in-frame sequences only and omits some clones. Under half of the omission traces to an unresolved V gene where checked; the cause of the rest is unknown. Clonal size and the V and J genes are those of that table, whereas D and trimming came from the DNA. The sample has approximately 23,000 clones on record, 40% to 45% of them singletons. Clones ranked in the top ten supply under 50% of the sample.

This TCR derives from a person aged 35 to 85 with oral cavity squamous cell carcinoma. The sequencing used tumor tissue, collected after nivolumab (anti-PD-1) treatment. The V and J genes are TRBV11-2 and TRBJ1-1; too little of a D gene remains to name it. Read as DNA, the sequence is TGTGCCAGCAGCCTAACGTCTGAAGCTTTCTTT. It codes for CASSLTSEAFF.